The TCR beta chain described here comes from a study of human T cells and chemical hapten exposure. Study-wide context: Women made up most patients, who had alopecia areata, totalis or universalis. Study-level findings and limits: While controls formed fewer of them, expanded TCRs formed significantly more large CDR3 similarity clusters. TCRs above 1 in 1000 frequency did not change with DPC sensitization.

Time point defined: pre-sensitization, week 0. As to treatment: therapeutic diphenylcyclopropenone sensitization with weekly scalp DPC. The template was total RNA from unfractionated whole blood. TCRdb reprocessed the RACE reads with MiXCR, giving one entry per CDR3 protein. The data contain more than 85,000 distinct CDR3 sequences, 8.5% to 9% of them singletons. CDR1 and CDR2 from the germline V gene are MNHEY and SMNVEV (reference sequence). The length of the CDR3 is 14 residues. Trimming took 6 bases from V and 6 from J; bases not matched to a gene: 8. This clonotype has a count of ten or more. Its target is unknown.

The sequences come from whole blood, collected in connection with sensitization to the hapten diphenylcyclopropenone (DPC). The chain links TRBV27 to TRBJ1-5; 7 bases align to TRBD1. The TCR sequence derives from a man aged 40-50 years with alopecia areata. Some clones in this sample may be carry-over from other donors' samples. CDR3 DNA: TGTGCCAGCAGGAGGGCAGGGGGGATTCAGCCCCAGCATTTT. Translated: CASRRAGGIQPQHF.